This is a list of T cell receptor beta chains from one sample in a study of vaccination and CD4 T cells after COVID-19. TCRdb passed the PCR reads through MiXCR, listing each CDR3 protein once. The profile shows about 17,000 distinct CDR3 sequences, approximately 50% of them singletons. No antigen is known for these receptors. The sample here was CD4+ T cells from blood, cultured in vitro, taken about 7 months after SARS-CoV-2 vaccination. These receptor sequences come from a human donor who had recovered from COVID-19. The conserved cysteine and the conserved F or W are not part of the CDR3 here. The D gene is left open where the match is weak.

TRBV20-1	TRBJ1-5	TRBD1	SASTGFLYSNQPQH
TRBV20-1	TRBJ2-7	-	SASQGSVYEQY
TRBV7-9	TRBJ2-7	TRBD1	ASSLIGQGYEQY
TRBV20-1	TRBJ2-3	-	SAGSGGGGTDTQY
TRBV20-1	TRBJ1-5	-	SASDSGDQPQH
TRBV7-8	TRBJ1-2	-	ASSLAGSYGYT
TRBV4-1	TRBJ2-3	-	ASSQMVWADTQY
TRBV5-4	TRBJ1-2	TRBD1	ASSLDGDRRDGYT
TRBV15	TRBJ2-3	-	ATSRDPSGDLN
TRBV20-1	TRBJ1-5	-	SARFSNQPQH
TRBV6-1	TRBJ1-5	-	ASSGRGDQPQH
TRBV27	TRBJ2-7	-	ASSLSRGYYEQY
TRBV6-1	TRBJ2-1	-	ASSEGAANNEQF
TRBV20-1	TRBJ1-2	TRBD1	SGIRDRGLSGYT
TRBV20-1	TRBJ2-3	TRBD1	SARDRQGGVTQY
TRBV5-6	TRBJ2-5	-	ASSLATGSETQY
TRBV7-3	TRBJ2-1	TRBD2	ASSLQSSGLAGGGAYNEQF
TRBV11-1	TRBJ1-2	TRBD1	ASSLYPGQGNYGYT
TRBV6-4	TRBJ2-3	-	ASSQLPEGPDTQY
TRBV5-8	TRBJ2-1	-	ASSLRGGSYNEQF
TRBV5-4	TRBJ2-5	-	ASSWGQGETQY
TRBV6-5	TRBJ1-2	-	ASSYLGQGYGYT
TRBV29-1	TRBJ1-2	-	SIHGGYGYT
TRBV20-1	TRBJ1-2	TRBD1	SARAGQGGFYYGYT
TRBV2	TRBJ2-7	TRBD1	ASSRDRPYEQY
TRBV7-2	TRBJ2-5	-	ASSFQGGEETQY
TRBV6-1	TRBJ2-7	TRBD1	ASRGDRKYEQY
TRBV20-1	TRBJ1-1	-	SQRQVTEAF
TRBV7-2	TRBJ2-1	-	ASSAYNEQF
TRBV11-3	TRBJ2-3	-	ASSFTTAGPDTQY
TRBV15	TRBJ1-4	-	ATSRDLSRKLF